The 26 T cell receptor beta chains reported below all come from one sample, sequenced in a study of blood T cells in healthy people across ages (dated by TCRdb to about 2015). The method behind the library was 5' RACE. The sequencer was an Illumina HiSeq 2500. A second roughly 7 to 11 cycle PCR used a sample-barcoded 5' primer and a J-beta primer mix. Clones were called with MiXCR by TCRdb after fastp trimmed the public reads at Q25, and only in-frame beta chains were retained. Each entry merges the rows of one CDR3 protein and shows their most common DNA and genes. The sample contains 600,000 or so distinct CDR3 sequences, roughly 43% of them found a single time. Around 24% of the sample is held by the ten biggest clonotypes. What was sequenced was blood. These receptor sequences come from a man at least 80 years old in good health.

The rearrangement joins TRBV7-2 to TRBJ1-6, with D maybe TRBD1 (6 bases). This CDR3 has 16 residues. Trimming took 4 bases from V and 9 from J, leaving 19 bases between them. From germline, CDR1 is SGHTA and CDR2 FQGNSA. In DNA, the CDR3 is TGTGCCAGCAGCTCCATAGAAAGGGGGTGGGGTTCACCCCTCCACTTT. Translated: CASSSIERGWGSPLHF.

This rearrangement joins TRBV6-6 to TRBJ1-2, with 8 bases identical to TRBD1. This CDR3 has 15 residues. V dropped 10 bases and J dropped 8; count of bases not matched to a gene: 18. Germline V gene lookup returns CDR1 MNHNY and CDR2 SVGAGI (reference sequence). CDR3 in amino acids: CATSRSRDRPYGYTF. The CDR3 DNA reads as TGTGCCACCTCTCGTTCAAGGGACAGGCCTTACGGCTACACCTTC.

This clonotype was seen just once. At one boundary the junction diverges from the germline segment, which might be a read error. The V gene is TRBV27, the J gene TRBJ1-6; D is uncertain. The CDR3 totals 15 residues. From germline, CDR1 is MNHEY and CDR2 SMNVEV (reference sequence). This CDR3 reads CASSKNWGSNSPLHF. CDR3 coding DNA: TGTGCCAGCAGCAAGAATTGGGGTTCTAATTCGCCCCTCCACTTT.

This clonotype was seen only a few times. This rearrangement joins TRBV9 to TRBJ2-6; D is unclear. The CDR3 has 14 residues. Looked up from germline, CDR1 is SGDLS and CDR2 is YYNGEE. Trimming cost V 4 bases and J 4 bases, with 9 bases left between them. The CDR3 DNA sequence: TGTGCCAGCAGCATCCAGGCGGGGGCCAACGTCCTGACTTTC. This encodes CASSIQAGANVLTF. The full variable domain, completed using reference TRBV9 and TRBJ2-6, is DSGVTQTPKHLITATGQRVTLRCSPRSGDLSVYWYQQSLDQGLQFLIQYYNGEERAKGNILERFSAQQFPDLHSELNLSSLELGDSALYFCASSIQAGANVLTFGAGSRLTVL.

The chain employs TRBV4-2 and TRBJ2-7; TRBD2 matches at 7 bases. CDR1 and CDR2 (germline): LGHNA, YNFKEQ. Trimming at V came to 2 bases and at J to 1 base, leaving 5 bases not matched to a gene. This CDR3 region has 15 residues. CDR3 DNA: TGTGCCAGCAGCCAAAGGAGCGGGATATCCTACGAGCAGTACTTC. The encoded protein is CASSQRSGISYEQYF.

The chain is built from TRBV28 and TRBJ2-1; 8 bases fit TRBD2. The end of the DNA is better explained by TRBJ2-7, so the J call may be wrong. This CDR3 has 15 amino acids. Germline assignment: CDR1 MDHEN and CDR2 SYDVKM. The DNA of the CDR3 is TGTGCCAGCAGTTCCTTAGCGGGAACAAACAATGAGCAGTACTTC. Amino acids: CASSSLAGTNNEQYF.

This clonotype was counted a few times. The CDR3 spells CSASPGHNYGYTF. The CDR3 DNA follows: TGCAGTGCTAGCCCGGGACACAACTATGGCTACACCTTC. This rearrangement joins TRBV20-1 to TRBJ1-2; the D gene is possibly TRBD1 (6 bases). The CDR3 consists of 13 residues. The germline gives CDR1 DFQATT, CDR2 SNEGSKA (reference sequence). Trimming removed 3 bases from V and 2 bases from J, with 10 bases in between.

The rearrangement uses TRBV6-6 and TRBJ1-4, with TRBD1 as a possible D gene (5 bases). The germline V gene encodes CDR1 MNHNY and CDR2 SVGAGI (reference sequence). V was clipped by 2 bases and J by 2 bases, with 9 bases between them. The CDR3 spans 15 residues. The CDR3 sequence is CASSYARGTNEKLFF. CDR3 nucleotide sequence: TGTGCCAGCAGTTACGCGAGGGGCACTAATGAAAAACTGTTTTTT.

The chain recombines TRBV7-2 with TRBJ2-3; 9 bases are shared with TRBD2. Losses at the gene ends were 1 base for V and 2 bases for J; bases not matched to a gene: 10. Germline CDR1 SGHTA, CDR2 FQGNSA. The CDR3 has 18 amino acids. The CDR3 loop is CASSLEPRASGVTDTQYF. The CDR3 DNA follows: TGTGCCAGCAGCTTAGAGCCCCGGGCTAGCGGGGTCACAGATACGCAGTATTTT.

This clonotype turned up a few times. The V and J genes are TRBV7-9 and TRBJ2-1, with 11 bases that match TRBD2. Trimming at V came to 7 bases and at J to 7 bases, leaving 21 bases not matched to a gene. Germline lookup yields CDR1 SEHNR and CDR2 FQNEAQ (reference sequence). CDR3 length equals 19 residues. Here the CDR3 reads CASIPLPPSGRRVGNEQFF. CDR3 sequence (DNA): TGTGCCAGCATCCCACTACCACCTAGCGGGAGGCGGGTTGGTAATGAGCAGTTCTTC.

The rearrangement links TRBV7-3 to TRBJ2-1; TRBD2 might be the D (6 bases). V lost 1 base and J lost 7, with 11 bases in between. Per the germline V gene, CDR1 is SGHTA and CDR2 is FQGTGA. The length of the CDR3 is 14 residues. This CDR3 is CASSLSGVGNEQFF. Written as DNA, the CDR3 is TGTGCCAGCAGCTTAAGCGGGGTGGGGAATGAGCAGTTCTTC.

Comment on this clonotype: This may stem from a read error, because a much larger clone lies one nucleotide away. The CDR3 region has the DNA TGCAGCGTTGACAGACAGGGTAACGAGCAGTACTTC. Its translation: CSVDRQGNEQYF. V usage is TRBV29-1 and J usage is TRBJ2-7; 7 bases are shared with TRBD1. The germline CDR1 and CDR2 sequences are SQVTM and ANQGSEA. V was clipped by 3 bases and J by 5 bases; unmatched bases: 4. CDR3 length: 12 residues.

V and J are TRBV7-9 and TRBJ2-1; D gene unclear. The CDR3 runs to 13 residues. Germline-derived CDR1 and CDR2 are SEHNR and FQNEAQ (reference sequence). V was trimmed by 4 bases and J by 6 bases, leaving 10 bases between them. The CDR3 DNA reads TGTGCCAGCAGCTCCCGAGGACCCAATGAGCAGTTCTTC. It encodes CASSSRGPNEQFF.

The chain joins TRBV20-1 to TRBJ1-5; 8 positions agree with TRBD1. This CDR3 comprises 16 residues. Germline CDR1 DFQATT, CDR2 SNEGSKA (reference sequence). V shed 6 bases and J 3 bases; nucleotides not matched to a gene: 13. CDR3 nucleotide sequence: TGCAGTGCCACGCCCCCTGGGGACAGGTACAATCAGCCCCAGCATTTT. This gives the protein CSATPPGDRYNQPQHF.

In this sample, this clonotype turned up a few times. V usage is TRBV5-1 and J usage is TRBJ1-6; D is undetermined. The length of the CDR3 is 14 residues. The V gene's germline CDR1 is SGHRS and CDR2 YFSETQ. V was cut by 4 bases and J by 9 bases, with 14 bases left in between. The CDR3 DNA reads TGCGCCAGCAGCCCGGGCCTGGGAGGTTCACCCCTCCACTTT. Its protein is CASSPGLGGSPLHF. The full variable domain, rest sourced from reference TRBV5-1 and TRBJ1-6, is KAGVTQTPRYLIKTRGQQVTLSCSPISGHRSVSWYQQTPGQGLQFLFEYFSETQRNKGNFPGRFSGRQFSNSRSEMNVSTLELGDSALYLCASSPGLGGSPLHFGNGTRLTVT.

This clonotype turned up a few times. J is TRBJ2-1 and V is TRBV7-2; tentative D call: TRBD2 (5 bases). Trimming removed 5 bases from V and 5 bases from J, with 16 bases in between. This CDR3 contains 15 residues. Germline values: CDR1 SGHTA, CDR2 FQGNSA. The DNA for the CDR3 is TGTGCCAGCAGCCCAAAAGGTGGGCGGGACAATGAGCAGTTCTTC. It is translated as CASSPKGGRDNEQFF.

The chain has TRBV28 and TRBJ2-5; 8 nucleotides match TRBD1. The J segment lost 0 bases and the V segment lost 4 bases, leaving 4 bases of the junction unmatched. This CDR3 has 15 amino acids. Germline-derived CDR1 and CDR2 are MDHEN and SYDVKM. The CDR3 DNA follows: TGTGCCAGCAGTTCCAGACAGGGGTACCAAGAGACCCAGTACTTC. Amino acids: CASSSRQGYQETQYF.

This CDR3 reads CASSQDDLGLSTDTQYF. The CDR3 DNA reads TGCGCCAGCAGCCAAGATGACTTAGGACTCAGCACAGATACGCAGTATTTT. This chain uses TRBV4-1 with TRBJ2-3; tentatively, D is TRBD2 (5 bases). Per the germline V gene, CDR1 is MGHRA and CDR2 is YSYEKL. Trimming shortened V by 0 bases and J by 0 bases, and 13 bases separated the two germline ends. This CDR3 has 17 residues.

The CDR3 is CASSQYPPSTSDNEQFF. The DNA for the CDR3 is TGTGCCAGCAGCCAATATCCTCCGTCGACTAGCGACAATGAGCAGTTCTTC. The chain employs TRBV3-1 and TRBJ2-1; 8 positions agree with TRBD2. The CDR3 contains 17 residues. Germline trimming cut 2 bases from V and 5 bases from J; bases unmatched to any gene: 11. Germline V lookup: CDR1 LGHDT, CDR2 YNNKEL (reference sequence).

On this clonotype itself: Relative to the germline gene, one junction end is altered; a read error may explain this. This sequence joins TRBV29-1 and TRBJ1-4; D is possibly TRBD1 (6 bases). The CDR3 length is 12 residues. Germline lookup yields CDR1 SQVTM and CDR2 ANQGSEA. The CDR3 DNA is TGCAGCGTCGGGAGGGGGGATGAAAAACCGTTTTTT. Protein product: CSVGRGDEKPFF.

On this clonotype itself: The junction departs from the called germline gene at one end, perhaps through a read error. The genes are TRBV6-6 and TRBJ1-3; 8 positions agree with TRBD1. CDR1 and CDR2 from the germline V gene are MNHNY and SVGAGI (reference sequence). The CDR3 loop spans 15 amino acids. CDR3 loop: CANSPTGGTGNTIYF. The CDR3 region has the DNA TGTGCCAACAGTCCAACAGGGGGGACTGGAAACACCATATATTTT.

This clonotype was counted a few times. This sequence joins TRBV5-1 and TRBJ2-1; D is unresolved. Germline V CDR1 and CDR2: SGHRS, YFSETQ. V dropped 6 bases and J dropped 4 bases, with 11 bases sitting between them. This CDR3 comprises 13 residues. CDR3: CASKEIDYNEQFF. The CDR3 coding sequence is TGCGCCAGCAAGGAGATCGATTACAATGAGCAGTTCTTC. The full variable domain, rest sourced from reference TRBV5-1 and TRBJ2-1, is KAGVTQTPRYLIKTRGQQVTLSCSPISGHRSVSWYQQTPGQGLQFLFEYFSETQRNKGNFPGRFSGRQFSNSRSEMNVSTLELGDSALYLCASKEIDYNEQFFGPGTRLTVL.

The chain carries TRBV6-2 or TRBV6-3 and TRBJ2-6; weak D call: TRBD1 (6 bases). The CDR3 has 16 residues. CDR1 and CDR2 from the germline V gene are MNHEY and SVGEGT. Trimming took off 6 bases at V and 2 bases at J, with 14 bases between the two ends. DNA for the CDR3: TGTGCCAGCAGAACGGATGACAGGCCTGGGGCCAACGTCCTGACTTTC. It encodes CASRTDDRPGANVLTF.

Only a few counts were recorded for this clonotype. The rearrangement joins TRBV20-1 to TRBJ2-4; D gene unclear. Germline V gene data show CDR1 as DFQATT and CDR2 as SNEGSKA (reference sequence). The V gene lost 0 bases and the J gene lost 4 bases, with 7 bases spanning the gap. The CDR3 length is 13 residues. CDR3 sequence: CSAREGRKNIQYF. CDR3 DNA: TGCAGTGCTAGAGAAGGTCGGAAAAACATTCAGTACTTC.

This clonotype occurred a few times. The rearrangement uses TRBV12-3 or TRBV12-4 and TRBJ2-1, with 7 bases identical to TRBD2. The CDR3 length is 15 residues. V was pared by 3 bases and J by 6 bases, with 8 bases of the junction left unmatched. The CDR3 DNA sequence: TGTGCCAGCAGTTTGGGCCTAGCGGAAGTCAATGAGCAGTTCTTC. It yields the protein CASSLGLAEVNEQFF.

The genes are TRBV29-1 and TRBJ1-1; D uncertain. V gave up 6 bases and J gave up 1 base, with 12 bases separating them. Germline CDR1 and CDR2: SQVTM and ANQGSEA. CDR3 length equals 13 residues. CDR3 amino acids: CSVATVANTEAFF. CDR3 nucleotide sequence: TGCAGCGTAGCCACAGTCGCGAACACTGAAGCTTTCTTT.